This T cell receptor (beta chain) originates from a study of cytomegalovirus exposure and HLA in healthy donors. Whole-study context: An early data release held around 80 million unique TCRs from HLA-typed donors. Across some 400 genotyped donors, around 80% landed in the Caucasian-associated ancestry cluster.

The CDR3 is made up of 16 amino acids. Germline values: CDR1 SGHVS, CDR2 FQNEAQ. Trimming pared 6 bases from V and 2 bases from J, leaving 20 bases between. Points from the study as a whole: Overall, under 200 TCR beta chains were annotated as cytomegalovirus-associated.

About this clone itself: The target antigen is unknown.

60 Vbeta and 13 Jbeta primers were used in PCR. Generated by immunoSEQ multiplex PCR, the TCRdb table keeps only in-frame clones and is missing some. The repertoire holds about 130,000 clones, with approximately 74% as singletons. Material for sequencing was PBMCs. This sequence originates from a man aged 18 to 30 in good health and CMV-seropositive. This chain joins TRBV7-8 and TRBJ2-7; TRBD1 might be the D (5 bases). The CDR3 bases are TGTGCCAGCAGAAAAAAAATGCAGGGCTTGCCCTACGAGCAGTACTTC. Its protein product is CASRKKMQGLPYEQYF.